This T cell receptor beta chain was found in a study of cytomegalovirus exposure and HLA in healthy donors. Study overall: T cells numbering about 179 million yielded 100 million to 120 million unique TCR beta sequences in an earlier analysis. Within an early data release were about 85 million unique TCRs drawn from HLA-typed donors.

Germline CDR1 and CDR2: MNHEY and SMNVEV (reference sequence). The length of the CDR3 is 15 residues. Trimming shortened V by 5 bases and J by 6 bases, and 17 bases separated the two germline ends. Findings and caveats of the study: HLA-A and HLA-B allele assignments for most subjects were reportedly predicted accurately using TCR beta sequences. Some V segments, TRBV6-2 and TRBV6-3 among them, were indistinguishable and were therefore excluded.

The PCR was carried out with 60 Vbeta primers and 13 Jbeta primers. Clones were read by immunoSEQ multiplex PCR, and TCRdb kept only the in-frame ones, dropping some. The sample consists of 150,000 to 200,000 clones, roughly 87% of them appearing once. With regard to this clone: Its antigen is unidentified.

The source is a woman aged 45-65 years in good health and CMV-seronegative. The specimen was PBMCs. The V and J genes are TRBV27 and TRBJ1-5; TRBD1 is a possible D gene (5 bases). CDR3 nucleotides: TGTGCCAGCAGTCACAACGGGGGGGGAGGTCAGCCCCAGCATTTT. This sequence encodes CASSHNGGGGQPQHF.